This TCR beta chain was captured in a study of T-cell reconstitution after alpha-beta-depleted transplantation in children. A library of TCRbeta sequences, prepared with unique molecular identifiers, was generated. TCRdb used MiXCR to reprocess the PCR reads, holding one entry per CDR3 protein. The sample carries nearly 550,000 distinct CDR3 sequences, approximately 16% recorded once. Germline V gene sequence: CDR1 DFQATT, CDR2 SNEGSKA (reference sequence). With V trimmed by 5 bases and J by 3 bases, 13 bases remained unmatched. The CDR3 runs 15 residues. The rearrangement joins TRBV20-1 to TRBJ2-7; 7 positions agree with TRBD1. This TCR was recovered from a human donor who donated a stem cell graft to a child with acute lymphoblastic leukemia. The material was PBMCs from the stem cell graft donor, obtained from the stem cell graft. The CDR3 DNA follows: TGCAGTGCTCGGGGACCGACAGGGTCCTTCTACGAGCAGTACTTC. Translation gives CSARGPTGSFYEQYF.